Following are 2 T cell receptor delta chains from one sample sequenced in a study of gammadelta T cells in human blood. TCRdb redid clone calling on the RT-PCR reads using CATT. The table lists about 1,200 delta-chain clones, 9% to 10% of them singletons, with under 7.5% in the top ten. The material sequenced was non-Vgamma9Vdelta2 gamma-delta T cells from infant blood. The source of these receptors is a human donor.

As to this clone: This likely reflects a read error, since a far larger clone is one base away. The sample contains more than one DNA sequence encoding this CDR3. The chain carries TRDV1 and TRDJ1; D perhaps matches TRDD3 (8 bases). Germline values: CDR1 TSWWSYY, CDR2 QGS. The CDR3 runs to 21 residues. V was pared by 1 base and J by 5 bases, with 32 bases between. The CDR3, as DNA: TGTGCTCTTGGGGAACCCCCCGCCTTCCTCCCATACTGGGGGTTCCGAGATAAACTCATCTTT. This translates into CALGEPPAFLPYWGFRDKLIF.

Concerning this clone: A read error is likely here: a far larger clone is one base away. This sequence joins TRDV3 and TRDJ1; TRDD2 might be the D (9 bases). CDR1 is TVYSNPD and CDR2 is GDNSRS in the germline V gene (reference sequence). The CDR3 consists of 19 residues. The V end lost 2 bases, the J end lost 3 bases, and 31 bases lay between the germline ends. CDR3 amino acids: CAFVSLPTNTGGLADKLIF. The CDR3 nucleotides are TGTGCCTTTGTGAGCCTTCCTACTAATACTGGGGGCTTAGCCGATAAACTCATCTTT.